This T cell receptor (beta chain) is drawn from a study of blood T cell repertoires in COVID-19. As originally analysed: Using reference gene primer amplification, nucleated cell counts were estimated. Sequencing used immunoSEQ multiplex PCR; TCRdb keeps in-frame clones, though not all of them. V and J calls and clone size are those listed in that table; D and trimming were worked out from the DNA. The table shows 200,000 or so clones, with almost 80% occurring only once. About this clone itself: Other DNA sequences in this sample translate to the same CDR3.

There are 14 residues in the CDR3. The ends lost 1 base at V and 4 bases at J; junction bases unmatched: 2. CDR1 is SGHRS, CDR2 YFSETQ, per germline. The chain combines TRBV5-1 with TRBJ1-3, with 7 bases identical to TRBD1. The clonotype originates from a man aged 60 to 75 with active or convalescent COVID-19. Sequencing input: peripheral blood. The CDR3 sequence is CASSLRGQGNTIYF. In DNA form, the CDR3 reads TGCGCCAGCAGCTTGAGGGGACAGGGAAACACCATATATTTT. Using reference TRBV5-1 and TRBJ1-3 for the parts outside the CDR3, the full variable domain is KAGVTQTPRYLIKTRGQQVTLSCSPISGHRSVSWYQQTPGQGLQFLFEYFSETQRNKGNFPGRFSGRQFSNSRSEMNVSTLELGDSALYLCASSLRGQGNTIYFGEGSWLTVV.